This TCR beta chain was sequenced in a study of OX40 agonist ivuxolimab in advanced cancers. For the study at large: Patients received intravenous ivuxolimab every 2 weeks at 0.01 to 10 mg/kg. Prior anti-PD-1, anti-PD-L1 or anti-CTLA-4 therapy was allowed; over 30% had some.

Only in-frame clones appear in the TCRdb table, and some are missing; sequencing was by immunoSEQ multiplex PCR. Of about 89,000 clones detected, over 75% appear once; the ten largest clones hold about 0.31%. Study conclusions and caveats: At 0.1 to 3.0 mg/kg and by week 6, clonal expansion occurred in CD4+ and CD8+ blood T cells. Among T cells, CD8+ cells averaged more expanded clones than CD4+ cells.

Concerning this clone: Antigen unknown.

V dropped 4 bases and J dropped 2; count of bases not matched to a gene: 7. The length of the CDR3 is 15 residues. Germline CDR1 is ENHRY and CDR2 is SYGVKD. The receptor's source is an adult with an advanced solid tumor such as melanoma, head and neck, liver or kidney cancer. The J gene is TRBJ2-5, the V gene TRBV10-3, with 7 bases matching TRBD2. This sample comprised CD4+ or CD8+ T cells sorted from blood, obtained in a trial of the OX40 agonist ivuxolimab. The CDR3 loop is CAISGQSSGQETQYF. The DNA of the CDR3 is TGTGCCATCAGTGGTCAGTCTAGCGGTCAAGAGACCCAGTACTTC.